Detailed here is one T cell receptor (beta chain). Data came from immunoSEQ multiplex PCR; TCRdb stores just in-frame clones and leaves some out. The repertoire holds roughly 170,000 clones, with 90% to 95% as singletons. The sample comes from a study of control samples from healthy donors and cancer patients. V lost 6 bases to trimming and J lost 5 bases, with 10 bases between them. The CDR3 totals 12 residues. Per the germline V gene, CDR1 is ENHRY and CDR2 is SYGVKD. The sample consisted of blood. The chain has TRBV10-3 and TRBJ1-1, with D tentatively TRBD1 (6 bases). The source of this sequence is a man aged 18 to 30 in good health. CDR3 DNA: TGTGCCATCAGGAGGGGGGAAACTGAAGCTTTCTTT. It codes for CAIRRGETEAFF.